These T cell receptor beta chains were read from a single sample in a study of cytomegalovirus exposure and HLA in healthy donors. Profiled with immunoSEQ multiplex PCR; TCRdb holds only in-frame clones, not every one. The sample has 160,000 or so clones; around 77% are singletons. The sequencing input was PBMCs. These receptors originate from a woman aged 35 to 49 in good health and CMV-seronegative. Each CDR3 is given with its conserved first and last residue. The order of the fields is J gene, V gene, clone size, D gene, CDR3 protein, CDR3 DNA. The D gene is left open where the match is weak. A clone size is listed for some rows: how often the clone was seen (once, few, many), or a class if it is expanded.

j_call: TRBJ2-1
v_call: TRBV6-5
clone_size: NA
d_call: TRBD2
cdr3_aa: CASSYSSGTSSEQFF
cdr3_nt: TGTGCCAGCAGTTACTCGAGTGGGACTAGCAGTGAGCAGTTCTTC

j_call: TRBJ1-5
v_call: TRBV7-8
clone_size: NA
d_call: NA
cdr3_aa: CASSIKQEPNQPQHF
cdr3_nt: TGTGCCAGCAGCATAAAACAGGAGCCTAATCAGCCCCAGCATTTT

j_call: TRBJ1-5
v_call: TRBV15
clone_size: NA
d_call: NA
cdr3_aa: CATSRVDSSNQPQHF
cdr3_nt: TGTGCCACCAGCAGAGTAGATTCAAGCAATCAGCCCCAGCATTTT

j_call: TRBJ2-3
v_call: TRBV6-5
clone_size: NA
d_call: TRBD2
cdr3_aa: CASSYLTSGSDTQYF
cdr3_nt: TGTGCCAGCAGTTACCTGACTAGCGGGTCAGATACGCAGTATTTT

j_call: TRBJ2-1
v_call: TRBV20-1
clone_size: once
d_call: NA
cdr3_aa: CSATRDEQFF
cdr3_nt: TGCAGTGCTACCCGCGATGAGCAGTTCTTC

j_call: TRBJ2-2
v_call: TRBV11-2
clone_size: NA
d_call: TRBD1
cdr3_aa: CASTQRRDRAGTGELFF
cdr3_nt: TGTGCCAGCACCCAGCGCCGGGACAGGGCGGGCACCGGGGAGCTGTTTTTT

j_call: TRBJ2-3
v_call: TRBV19
clone_size: NA
d_call: NA
cdr3_aa: CASSIGKSTDTQYF
cdr3_nt: TGTGCCAGTAGTATTGGCAAAAGCACAGATACGCAGTATTTT

j_call: TRBJ2-1
v_call: TRBV30
clone_size: NA
d_call: TRBD2
cdr3_aa: CAWLTSGSNEQFF
cdr3_nt: TGTGCCTGGTTGACTAGCGGGAGTAATGAGCAGTTCTTC

j_call: TRBJ2-3
v_call: TRBV18
clone_size: few
d_call: NA
cdr3_aa: CASSPSADGVPDTQYF
cdr3_nt: TGTGCCAGCTCACCAAGCGCGGACGGGGTACCAGATACGCAGTATTTT

j_call: TRBJ1-5
v_call: TRBV7-2
clone_size: NA
d_call: NA
cdr3_aa: CASSSQAYSNQPQHF
cdr3_nt: TGTGCCAGCAGTTCCCAGGCGTATAGCAATCAGCCCCAGCATTTT

j_call: TRBJ2-2
v_call: TRBV27
clone_size: few
d_call: NA
cdr3_aa: CASSLGLKAGELFF
cdr3_nt: TGTGCCAGCAGTTTAGGGCTAAAGGCCGGGGAGCTGTTTTTT

j_call: TRBJ1-5
v_call: TRBV5-6
clone_size: NA
d_call: NA
cdr3_aa: CASSSSDRPYQPQHF
cdr3_nt: TGTGCCAGCAGCTCTTCCGACAGACCTTATCAGCCCCAGCATTTT

j_call: TRBJ2-2
v_call: TRBV27
clone_size: NA
d_call: TRBD2
cdr3_aa: CASSFRLAVTGELFF
cdr3_nt: TGTGCCAGCAGTTTTCGACTAGCGGTCACCGGGGAGCTGTTTTTT

j_call: TRBJ2-1
v_call: TRBV19
clone_size: NA
d_call: TRBD2
cdr3_aa: CASSTSSLAGQEQFF
cdr3_nt: TGTGCCAGTAGTACTTCTTCTCTAGCGGGACAAGAGCAGTTCTTC

j_call: TRBJ2-7
v_call: TRBV11-3
clone_size: NA
d_call: NA
cdr3_aa: CASSPVGGYEQYF
cdr3_nt: TGTGCCAGCAGCCCGGTCGGGGGCTACGAGCAGTACTTC

j_call: TRBJ2-2
v_call: TRBV7-8
clone_size: NA
d_call: NA
cdr3_aa: CASSLATSTGELFF
cdr3_nt: TGTGCCAGCAGCTTAGCAACAAGCACCGGGGAGCTGTTTTTT

j_call: TRBJ2-3
v_call: TRBV5-4
clone_size: NA
d_call: TRBD2
cdr3_aa: CASSPSGTSGDTQYF
cdr3_nt: TGTGCCAGCAGCCCGTCCGGGACTAGCGGAGATACGCAGTATTTT

j_call: TRBJ2-7
v_call: TRBV11-2
clone_size: NA
d_call: TRBD1
cdr3_aa: CASSPIPGQGYEQYF
cdr3_nt: TGTGCCAGCAGCCCAATTCCGGGACAGGGCTACGAGCAGTACTTC

j_call: TRBJ2-3
v_call: TRBV5-1
clone_size: NA
d_call: NA
cdr3_aa: CASSLLPTRGTDTQYF
cdr3_nt: TGCGCCAGCAGCTTGCTCCCCACGAGGGGCACAGATACGCAGTATTTT

j_call: TRBJ2-2
v_call: TRBV7-9
clone_size: NA
d_call: TRBD2
cdr3_aa: CASSLGLAGGAGELFF
cdr3_nt: TGTGCCAGCAGCTTGGGACTAGCGGGAGGCGCCGGGGAGCTGTTTTTT

j_call: TRBJ2-3
v_call: TRBV5-6
clone_size: NA
d_call: TRBD2
cdr3_aa: CASSTRTSGTDTQYF
cdr3_nt: TGTGCCAGCAGCACCAGGACTAGCGGTACAGATACGCAGTATTTT

j_call: TRBJ2-2
v_call: TRBV5-4
clone_size: NA
d_call: NA
cdr3_aa: CASSLSVTGELFF
cdr3_nt: TGTGCCAGCAGCTTAAGCGTAACCGGGGAGCTGTTTTTT

j_call: TRBJ2-7
v_call: TRBV13
clone_size: NA
d_call: NA
cdr3_aa: CASSAREGTYEQYF
cdr3_nt: TGTGCCAGCAGCGCCCGCGAGGGCACCTACGAGCAGTACTTC